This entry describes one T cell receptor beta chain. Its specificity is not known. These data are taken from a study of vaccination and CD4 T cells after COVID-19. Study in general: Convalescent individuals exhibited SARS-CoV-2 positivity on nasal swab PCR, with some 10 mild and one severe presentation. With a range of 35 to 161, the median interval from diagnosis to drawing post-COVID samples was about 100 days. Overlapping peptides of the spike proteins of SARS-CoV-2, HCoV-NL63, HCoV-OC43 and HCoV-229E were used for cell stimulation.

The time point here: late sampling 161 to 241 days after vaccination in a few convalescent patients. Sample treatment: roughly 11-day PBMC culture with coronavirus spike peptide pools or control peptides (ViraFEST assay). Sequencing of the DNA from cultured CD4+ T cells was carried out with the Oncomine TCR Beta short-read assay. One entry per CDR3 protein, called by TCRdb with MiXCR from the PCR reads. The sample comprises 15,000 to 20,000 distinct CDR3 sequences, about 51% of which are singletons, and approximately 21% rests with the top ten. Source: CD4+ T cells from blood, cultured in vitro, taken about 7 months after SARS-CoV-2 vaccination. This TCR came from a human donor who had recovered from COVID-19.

The DNA for the CDR3 is TGTGCCAGCAGTTACTCGACTCTAGCGGGAGAGACCCAGTACTTC. The encoded protein is CASSYSTLAGETQYF. The chain joins TRBV6-5 to TRBJ2-5, with TRBD2 identical over 8 bases. Germline V gene sequence: CDR1 MNHEY, CDR2 SVGAGI. The CDR3 extends over 15 amino acids. V shed 0 bases, J shed 4 bases, and the junction held 4 bases outside the gene matches.